The next 24 T cell receptor beta chains were all read from a single sample in a study of blood T cell repertoires in COVID-19. Sequencing used immunoSEQ multiplex PCR; TCRdb keeps in-frame clones, though not all of them. The sample consists of approximately 300,000 clones, approximately 90% of them appearing once. The sequencing input was peripheral blood. These receptors originate from a man aged 25-40 years with acute or convalescent COVID-19.

The rearrangement joins TRBV3-1 (or the pseudogene TRBV3-2) to TRBJ2-7, with 9 bases lining up with TRBD1. The CDR3 runs 15 residues. The J segment lost 2 bases and the V segment lost 5 bases, leaving 7 bases of the junction unmatched. The germline V gene encodes CDR1 LGHDT and CDR2 YNNKEL (reference sequence). CDR3 nucleotides: TGTGCCAGCAGCTTCTCGGGACAGGGCCCCTACGAGCAGTACTTC. Amino acid sequence: CASSFSGQGPYEQYF.

This clone came up once. The genes are TRBV5-1 and TRBJ1-6; D perhaps matches TRBD1 (5 bases). V dropped 4 bases and J dropped 4 bases, with 12 bases sitting between them. Germline CDR1 is SGHRS and CDR2 is YFSETQ. The CDR3 sequence is 15 residues long. The CDR3 spells CASSQTGDYNSPLHF. CDR3 coding DNA: TGCGCCAGCAGCCAAACGGGGGATTATAATTCACCCCTCCACTTT.

The chain combines TRBV10-1 with TRBJ1-5, with 9 bases that match TRBD1. From germline, CDR1 is WNHNN and CDR2 SYGVQD (reference sequence). The CDR3 contains 19 residues. J gave up 4 bases and V 9 bases, and 22 bases lay outside the gene matches. CDR3 bases: TGCGCCAGGTACCAACGCACAGGGGGCGAAACTGATATAAATCAGCCCCAGCATTTT. This sequence encodes CARYQRTGGETDINQPQHF.

The chain combines TRBV24-1 with TRBJ2-1; 10 bases map to TRBD1. Losses at the gene ends were 5 bases for V and 9 bases for J; bases not matched to a gene: 12. This CDR3 has 16 amino acids. Germline values: CDR1 KGHDR, CDR2 SFDVKD. DNA of the CDR3: TGTGCCACCAGTGGTCGAACGACAGGGGGCAAAGGTGAGCAGTTCTTC. Its protein is CATSGRTTGGKGEQFF.

This chain links TRBV2 with TRBJ1-1; 9 bases fit TRBD1. Per germline, CDR1 SNHLY and CDR2 FYNNEI. The CDR3 length is 16 residues. V lost 8 bases, J lost 4 bases, and 14 bases stayed unmatched. The CDR3: CASGTPVQGASTEAFF. DNA of the CDR3: TGTGCCAGCGGAACTCCCGTACAGGGGGCAAGCACTGAAGCTTTCTTT.

This clone was observed a single time. V usage is TRBV15 and J usage is TRBJ2-7, with 9 bases identical to TRBD1. This CDR3 has 14 amino acids. V dropped 6 bases and J dropped 4; count of bases not matched to a gene: 7. Looked up from germline, CDR1 is LNHNV and CDR2 is YYDKDF (reference sequence). CDR3: CATSRTGGTYEQYF. For the CDR3, the DNA is TGTGCCACCAGTCGCACAGGGGGCACATACGAGCAGTACTTC.

This chain connects TRBV25-1 to TRBJ2-5, with 12 nucleotides matching TRBD2. V shed 6 bases, J shed 4 bases, and the junction held 12 bases outside the gene matches. The CDR3 length is 17 residues. Germline CDR1 is MGHDK and CDR2 is SYGVNS. The CDR3 spells CASSETASGGAAETQYF. DNA of the CDR3: TGTGCCAGCAGCGAAACCGCTAGCGGGGGGGCCGCAGAGACCCAGTACTTC. The variable domain in full, completed from reference TRBV25-1 and TRBJ2-5, reads EADIYQTPRYLVIGTGKKITLECSQTMGHDKMYWYQQDPGMELHLIHYSYGVNSTEKGDLSSESTVSRIRTEHFPLTLESARPSHTSQYLCASSETASGGAAETQYFGPGTRLLVL.

The J gene is TRBJ2-2, the V gene TRBV5-1; 8 bases map to TRBD1. V shed 4 bases and J 6 bases; nucleotides not matched to a gene: 11. Germline assignment: CDR1 SGHRS and CDR2 YFSETQ. The CDR3 contains 16 residues. In DNA form, the CDR3 reads TGCGCCAGCAGCACAATAGGACAGGGAGTGGCCGGGGAGCTGTTTTTT. Encoded protein: CASSTIGQGVAGELFF.

The chain carries TRBV24-1 and TRBJ1-1, with 7 bases fitting TRBD1. V lost 4 bases and J lost 0; bases outside the gene matches: 7. The CDR3 loop spans 16 amino acids. CDR1 is KGHDR and CDR2 is SFDVKD in the germline V gene. The DNA for the CDR3 is TGTGCCACCAGTGAACACAACAGGGGACTGAACACTGAAGCTTTCTTT. As protein: CATSEHNRGLNTEAFF.

To note about this clone: Germline and junction disagree at one end, which may indicate a read error. The V gene is TRBV28, the J gene TRBJ2-1; TRBD1 matches 9 bases. Germline values: CDR1 MDHEN, CDR2 SYDVKM. CDR3 length: 13 residues. Here the CDR3 reads CASSWATGGPGVF. DNA of the CDR3: TGTGCCAGCAGTTGGGCAACAGGGGGCCCCGGGGTCTTC. The whole variable domain, remainder taken from reference TRBV28 and TRBJ2-1, is DVKVTQSSRYLVKRTGEKVFLECVQDMDHENMFWYRQDPGLGLRLIYFSYDVKMKEKGDIPEGYSVSREKKERFSLILESASTNQTSMYLCASSWATGGPGVFGPGTRLTVL.

The chain combines TRBV9 with TRBJ1-2; the D gene is possibly TRBD1 (5 bases). Germline CDR1 reads SGDLS; CDR2 reads YYNGEE. The germline V and J ends were trimmed by 6 bases and 7 bases, with 22 bases remaining between them. This CDR3 has 15 residues. CDR3 nucleotide sequence: TGTGCCAGCAACCCTACGCAGGGCCGAGGCGGTGGCTACACCTTC. Encoded protein: CASNPTQGRGGGYTF.

The chain links TRBV18 to TRBJ2-2; D is perhaps TRBD2 (6 bases). The CDR3 is 15 residues long. CDR1 is KGHSH, CDR2 LQKENI, per germline. V lost 2 bases to trimming and J lost 5 bases, with 12 bases between them. CDR3 amino acids: CASSPSAGKTGELFF. CDR3 nucleotides: TGTGCCAGCTCACCATCGGCGGGAAAAACCGGGGAGCTGTTTTTT.

This sequence joins TRBV27 and TRBJ2-7, with a possible D match to TRBD1 (6 bases). V was shortened by 0 bases and J by 2 bases, with 14 bases between the two germline ends. Germline CDR1 and CDR2: MNHEY and SMNVEV (reference sequence). The CDR3 runs 16 residues. The CDR3 region has the DNA TGTGCCAGCAGTTTATCTGAGGACAGTGAACCCTACGAGCAGTACTTC. Translation: CASSLSEDSEPYEQYF.

The chain has TRBV6-5 and TRBJ1-2, with D maybe TRBD1 (5 bases). The CDR3 covers 13 residues. Trimming took off 10 bases at V and 6 bases at J, with 18 bases between the two ends. The germline gives CDR1 MNHEY, CDR2 SVGAGI. The CDR3: CATRSEGLHGYTF. DNA for the CDR3: TGTGCCACCCGATCGGAGGGGCTTCATGGCTACACCTTC.

This sequence joins TRBV5-1 and TRBJ1-4, with 7 bases fitting TRBD1. Germline V gene data show CDR1 as SGHRS and CDR2 as YFSETQ. V was pared by 0 bases and J by 8 bases, with 4 bases of the junction left unmatched. This CDR3 is 14 amino acids long. CDR3 DNA sequence: TGCGCCAGCAGCTTGGGCCTGACAGGGGAAAAACTGTTTTTT. Translating it yields CASSLGLTGEKLFF. Full variable domain (remainder filled in from reference TRBV5-1 and TRBJ1-4): KAGVTQTPRYLIKTRGQQVTLSCSPISGHRSVSWYQQTPGQGLQFLFEYFSETQRNKGNFPGRFSGRQFSNSRSEMNVSTLELGDSALYLCASSLGLTGEKLFFGSGTQLSVL.

V usage is TRBV20-1 and J usage is TRBJ1-2; perhaps TRBD1 as D (5 bases). Germline CDR1 and CDR2: DFQATT and SNEGSKA (reference sequence). CDR3 size: 14 residues. V gave up 3 bases and J gave up 4 bases, with 15 bases separating them. The CDR3 bases are TGCAGTGCTAGTGTCGGCAATAGGGGCTATGGCTACACCTTC. This codes for CSASVGNRGYGYTF.

The V and J genes are TRBV3-1 (or the pseudogene TRBV3-2) and TRBJ1-1; 9 bases map to TRBD1. The CDR3 is made up of 15 amino acids. The V gene end was trimmed by 4 bases and the J gene end by 2 bases; junction bases not matched to a gene: 5. Germline V lookup: CDR1 LGHDT, CDR2 YNNKEL (reference sequence). CDR3 sequence (DNA): TGTGCCAGCAGCCCGGGACAGGGCCCAAACACTGAAGCTTTCTTT. Protein product: CASSPGQGPNTEAFF.

The chain recombines TRBV5-1 with TRBJ1-2, with D tentatively TRBD1 (5 bases). CDR3 length: 15 amino acids. From germline, CDR1 is SGHRS and CDR2 YFSETQ. The V end was cut by 0 bases, the J end by 3 bases, with 12 bases between. The CDR3 loop reads CASSLAPTVDYGYTF. The CDR3 nucleotides are TGCGCCAGCAGCTTGGCTCCGACAGTTGACTATGGCTACACCTTC.

This clone was counted a single time. The chain links TRBV27 to TRBJ2-3; TRBD2 agrees at 7 bases. The CDR3 is made up of 17 amino acids. Looked up from germline, CDR1 is MNHEY and CDR2 is SMNVEV (reference sequence). V was pared by 1 base and J by 2 bases, with 9 bases of the junction left unmatched. This CDR3 is CASSLYGGRLPTDTQYF. The CDR3 coding sequence is TGTGCCAGCAGTTTATACGGGGGGAGGCTCCCCACAGATACGCAGTATTTT.

The rearrangement uses TRBV6-5 and TRBJ1-4; 8 bases line up with TRBD1. J lost 3 bases, V lost 7 bases, and 1 base had no gene match. The length of the CDR3 is 13 residues. The germline CDR1 and CDR2 sequences are MNHEY and SVGAGI. CDR3 residues: CASIRGPNEKLFF. As DNA, the CDR3 is TGTGCCAGCATCAGGGGGCCTAATGAAAAACTGTTTTTT.

This chain uses TRBV13 with TRBJ2-3; weak D call: TRBD1 (5 bases). V was clipped by 4 bases and J by 5 bases, with 13 bases between them. The CDR3 sequence is 14 residues long. CDR1 PRHDT and CDR2 FYEKMQ come from the germline V gene (reference sequence). Here the CDR3 DNA reads TGTGCCAGCAGCTCCACAGGTGAAGGAGATACGCAGTATTTT. This encodes CASSSTGEGDTQYF.

J is TRBJ2-1 and V is TRBV29-1, with D perhaps matching TRBD1 (5 bases). V lost 5 bases to trimming and J lost 3 bases, with 14 bases between them. This CDR3 region has 14 residues. Germline V gives CDR1 SQVTM, CDR2 ANQGSEA. The CDR3 sequence: CSVSPDRGYNEQFF. The CDR3 region has the DNA TGCAGCGTTAGCCCGGATAGGGGCTACAATGAGCAGTTCTTC.

V usage is TRBV3-1 (or the pseudogene TRBV3-2) and J usage is TRBJ1-5; the match to TRBD1 covers 10 bases. V was clipped by 3 bases and J by 6 bases; unmatched bases: 8. Germline V lookup: CDR1 LGHDT, CDR2 YNNKEL (reference sequence). The CDR3 sequence is 16 residues long. The CDR3 here is CASSHRGTGAGQPQHF. CDR3 sequence (DNA): TGTGCCAGCAGCCACCGAGGGACAGGGGCGGGTCAGCCCCAGCATTTT.

The chain couples TRBV7-8 to TRBJ1-5; possibly TRBD1 for D (5 bases). CDR1 and CDR2 from the germline V gene are SGHVS and FQNEAQ. CDR3 length: 18 residues. The V end lost 0 bases, the J end lost 6 bases, and 21 bases lay between the germline ends. CDR3 region: CASSLAGWIGGEGQPQHF. The CDR3 DNA sequence: TGTGCCAGCAGCTTAGCAGGCTGGATTGGGGGGGAGGGTCAGCCCCAGCATTTT.